A single sample is the source of the 24 T cell receptor beta chains below, sequenced in a study of shared T cell receptors in the human thymus. Using immunoSEQ multiplex PCR, the repertoire was profiled, and TCRdb retains in-frame clones only, with some absent. There are over 350,000 clones in the sample; around 95% occur only once, and about 0.02% lies in the top ten. Source material: thymocytes. The receptors stem from a human donor.

This chain joins TRBV9 and TRBJ1-2; TRBD1 agrees at 9 bases. The V and J ends lost 3 bases and 0 bases, in that order; junction bases with no gene match: 6. The CDR3 runs to 16 residues. From germline, CDR1 is SGDLS and CDR2 YYNGEE. The CDR3 sequence is CASSGHRGQTNYGYTF. CDR3 DNA: TGTGCCAGCAGCGGGCACAGGGGGCAAACTAACTATGGCTACACCTTC.

V usage is TRBV6-1 and J usage is TRBJ2-7, with 9 nucleotides matching TRBD1. Germline-derived CDR1 and CDR2 are MNHNS and SASEGT. J was trimmed by 6 bases and V by 5 bases; bases with no gene match: 5. This CDR3 is built from 13 residues. CDR3 in amino acids: CASSWDREGEQYF. The CDR3 region has the DNA TGTGCCAGCAGTTGGGACAGGGAGGGCGAGCAGTACTTC.

This clone was detected once. This chain links TRBV27 with TRBJ1-5; possible D gene TRBD1, 5 bases. Germline V gene sequence: CDR1 MNHEY, CDR2 SMNVEV (reference sequence). CDR3 length: 14 amino acids. Trimming removed 4 bases from V and 1 base from J, with 8 bases in between. CDR3 bases: TGTGCCAGCAGTTCCGAGGGGAGCAATCAGCCCCAGCATTTT. Protein sequence: CASSSEGSNQPQHF.

V and J are TRBV9 and TRBJ2-1; 7 nucleotides align to TRBD2. Germline CDR1 and CDR2: SGDLS and YYNGEE. The J segment lost 2 bases and the V segment lost 4 bases, leaving 3 bases of the junction unmatched. The CDR3 contains 14 residues. CDR3 in amino acids: CASSREATYNEQFF. CDR3 DNA: TGTGCCAGCAGCCGGGAGGCAACCTACAATGAGCAGTTCTTC.

CDR3 residues: CASSSRVTSQEQYF. For the CDR3, the DNA is TGTGCCAGTAGTTCCCGGGTAACGTCCCAAGAGCAGTACTTC. The chain is built from TRBV19 and TRBJ2-7, with unresolved D. The CDR3 has 14 residues. V was shortened by 5 bases and J by 7 bases, with 18 bases between the two germline ends. Germline loops: CDR1 LNHDA, CDR2 SQIVND (reference sequence).

The CDR3 spells CASSRRRDKSSYEQYF. Here the CDR3 DNA reads TGTGCCAGTAGTAGAAGACGGGATAAATCCTCCTACGAGCAGTACTTC. The V and J genes are TRBV19 and TRBJ2-7, with D perhaps TRBD2 (5 bases). The V gene lost 4 bases and the J gene lost 0 bases, with 16 bases spanning the gap. This CDR3 contains 16 residues. Germline V gene sequence: CDR1 LNHDA, CDR2 SQIVND (reference sequence).

The chain's CDR3 is CASRTGLGGYTF. The CDR3 nucleotides are TGTGCCAGCAGGACAGGGTTGGGTGGCTACACCTTC. V gene TRBV9 combines with J gene TRBJ1-2; TRBD1 matches at 7 bases. The CDR3 sequence is 12 residues long. V shed 5 bases, J shed 7 bases, and the junction held 5 bases outside the gene matches. Germline V CDR1 and CDR2: SGDLS, YYNGEE.

V is TRBV4-1 and J is TRBJ2-2; D is unclear. This CDR3 has 15 residues. V lost 3 bases, J lost 3 bases, and 11 bases lay in between. Germline V gene lookup returns CDR1 MGHRA and CDR2 YSYEKL. The CDR3 coding sequence is TGCGCCAGCAGCCAGGAATCCACGGACACCGGGGAGCTGTTTTTT. The encoded protein is CASSQESTDTGELFF.

The chain carries TRBV4-1 and TRBJ2-4, with D perhaps being TRBD1 or TRBD2 (5 bases each). The CDR3 length is 18 residues. The germline V and J ends were trimmed by 0 bases and 7 bases, with 22 bases remaining between them. Germline loops: CDR1 MGHRA, CDR2 YSYEKL. As DNA, the CDR3 is TGCGCCAGCAGCCAAGAATGGCGGATGACCACAGGCGGGAACATTCAGTACTTC. It encodes CASSQEWRMTTGGNIQYF.

The CDR3 reads CASSLYGLAGELSTDTQYF. Here the CDR3 DNA reads TGTGCCAGCAGTTTATACGGACTAGCGGGAGAATTAAGCACAGATACGCAGTATTTT. The gene calls are TRBV27 and TRBJ2-3, with 13 bases fitting TRBD2. This CDR3 has 19 residues. V lost 1 base to trimming and J lost 0 bases; unmatched junction nucleotides: 7. The germline V gene encodes CDR1 MNHEY and CDR2 SMNVEV (reference sequence).

The chain is built from TRBV27 and TRBJ2-3; 8 positions match TRBD2. Losses at the gene ends were 6 bases for V and 0 bases for J; bases not matched to a gene: 5. Germline V gives CDR1 MNHEY, CDR2 SMNVEV (reference sequence). This CDR3 is built from 15 residues. The CDR3: CASRLAVLSTDTQYF. CDR3 DNA: TGTGCCAGCAGACTAGCGGTTTTAAGCACAGATACGCAGTATTTT.

This clone has just a few counts. The genes are TRBV7-2 and TRBJ1-5; D is possibly TRBD1 (6 bases). Trimming pared 5 bases from V and 6 bases from J, leaving 14 bases between. Germline loops: CDR1 SGHTA, CDR2 FQGNSA. The CDR3 covers 14 residues. CDR3 protein: CASSPGVGTQPQHF. The CDR3 DNA reads TGTGCCAGCAGCCCAGGGGTTGGCACTCAGCCCCAGCATTTT.

This chain connects TRBV28 to TRBJ2-1; TRBD1 matches 9 bases. The CDR3 sequence is 13 residues long. With 6 bases clipped from V and 7 bases from J, the junction kept 4 bases outside the gene matches. The germline V gene encodes CDR1 MDHEN and CDR2 SYDVKM. For the CDR3, the DNA is TGTGCCAGCAGCCCAGACAGGGGGAATGAGCAGTTCTTC. Translated: CASSPDRGNEQFF.

This clone was counted a single time. The chain employs TRBV2 and TRBJ2-4; the D call may be TRBD1 or TRBD2 (5 bases each). The CDR3 spans 14 residues. Trimming stripped 7 bases from V and 0 bases from J, with 10 bases between. Per germline, CDR1 SNHLY and CDR2 FYNNEI. CDR3 loop: CASTSRVAKNIQYF. The CDR3 DNA sequence: TGTGCCAGCACTAGCAGGGTAGCCAAAAACATTCAGTACTTC.

This chain joins TRBV12-5 and TRBJ1-2; 7 bases match TRBD1. There are 16 residues in the CDR3. The V gene's germline CDR1 is LGHNT and CDR2 FRNRAP. With V trimmed by 6 bases and J by 3 bases, 13 bases remained unmatched. CDR3 sequence: CASGPDRTGQYYGYTF. CDR3 sequence (DNA): TGTGCTAGTGGGCCGGACAGGACGGGCCAATACTATGGCTACACCTTC.

The chain is built from TRBV27 and TRBJ2-7; D call uncertain. Germline lookup yields CDR1 MNHEY and CDR2 SMNVEV (reference sequence). This CDR3 comprises 14 residues. The ends were cut back, 6 bases at V and 0 bases at J, with 12 bases in the middle. The CDR3 nucleotides read TGTGCCAGCAGGGCAGCTCTTAACTCCTACGAGCAGTACTTC. Its protein product is CASRAALNSYEQYF.

The chain joins TRBV11-2 to TRBJ2-5; D might be TRBD2 (5 bases). Germline-derived CDR1 and CDR2 are SGHAT and FQNNGV. This CDR3 contains 14 residues. V shed 1 base and J shed 5 bases, with 11 bases lying between them. CDR3 coding DNA: TGTGCCAGCAGCTTAGGCAACCAGCGGGAGACCCAGTACTTC. It yields the protein CASSLGNQRETQYF.

The chain combines TRBV19 with TRBJ1-5; the D is unclear. CDR1 LNHDA and CDR2 SQIVND come from the germline V gene (reference sequence). This CDR3 spans 12 amino acids. Deletions cut 7 bases from V and 0 bases from J, with 4 bases between. CDR3 in DNA: TGTGCCAGTATGGGTAGCAATCAGCCCCAGCATTTT. It yields the protein CASMGSNQPQHF.

This clone has just one count. CDR3 residues: CASSQGVFVGNYGYTF. The CDR3 DNA reads as TGCGCCAGCAGCCAGGGCGTCTTTGTCGGAAACTATGGCTACACCTTC. V usage is TRBV4-1 and J usage is TRBJ1-2; D is uncertain. The V end was cut by 3 bases, the J end by 2 bases, with 16 bases between. Germline CDR1 MGHRA, CDR2 YSYEKL. The CDR3 length is 16 residues.

The chain recombines TRBV7-8 with TRBJ2-3, with unresolved D. Germline CDR1 is SGHVS and CDR2 is FQNEAQ. V shed 5 bases and J shed 1 base, with 16 bases lying between them. This CDR3 comprises 16 residues. In nucleotides, the CDR3 is TGTGCCAGCAGCCCCTACATCGGTAAATGCACAGATACGCAGTATTTT. It codes for CASSPYIGKCTDTQYF.

This chain links TRBV30 with TRBJ1-2; TRBD1 aligns across 7 bases. V gave up 0 bases and J gave up 2 bases; unmatched junction bases: 6. CDR1 GTSNPN and CDR2 SVGIG come from the germline V gene (reference sequence). The CDR3 contains 15 residues. The CDR3 loop is CAWSVRGRGNYGYTF. For the CDR3, the DNA is TGTGCCTGGAGTGTACGGGGCAGGGGGAACTATGGCTACACCTTC. The complete variable domain, with remaining parts taken from reference TRBV30 and TRBJ1-2, reads SQTIHQWPATLVQPVGSPLSLECTVEGTSNPNLYWYRQAAGRGLQLLFYSVGIGQISSEVPQNLSASRPQDRQFILSSKKLLLSDSGFYLCAWSVRGRGNYGYTFGSGTRLTVV.

V usage is TRBV7-9 and J usage is TRBJ2-7; TRBD2 is a possible D gene (5 bases). Between the trimmed V and J ends, which lost 0 bases and 1 base, there was a span of 16 bases. In germline, CDR1 is SEHNR, CDR2 FQNEAQ (reference sequence). CDR3 length: 17 amino acids. In DNA, the CDR3 is TGTGCCAGCAGCTTAGCGGGCCCGGGTAAGCGGTCCTACGAGCAGTACTTC. Its translation is CASSLAGPGKRSYEQYF.

The chain links TRBV7-9 to TRBJ2-5, with D unclear. Between the trimmed V and J ends, which lost 7 bases and 1 base, there was a span of 13 bases. Germline assignment: CDR1 SEHNR and CDR2 FQNEAQ (reference sequence). The CDR3 is made up of 14 amino acids. The CDR3 is CASTLRFGQETQYF. CDR3 DNA sequence: TGTGCCAGCACTCTTCGGTTTGGCCAAGAGACCCAGTACTTC. Complete variable domain (other parts from reference TRBV7-9 and TRBJ2-5): DTGVSQNPRHKITKRGQNVTFRCDPISEHNRLYWYRQTLGQGPEFLTYFQNEAQLEKSRLLSDRFSAERPKGSFSTLEIQRTEQGDSAMYLCASTLRFGQETQYFGPGTRLLVL.

V is TRBV2 and J is TRBJ1-2; unclear D gene. The ends were cut back, 3 bases at V and 0 bases at J, with 5 bases in the middle. CDR1 and CDR2 (germline): SNHLY, FYNNEI. This CDR3 spans 13 amino acids. CDR3 amino acids: CASSEAANYGYTF. The CDR3 bases are TGTGCCAGCAGTGAGGCCGCTAACTATGGCTACACCTTC.